This note documents a single T cell receptor (beta chain) sequence. What it binds is not known. The CDR3 is made up of 12 amino acids. V was clipped by 4 bases and J by 11 bases, with 12 bases between them. The germline gives CDR1 MNHEY, CDR2 SVGAGI. The assay was immunoSEQ multiplex PCR, and TCRdb's table has in-frame clones only and misses some. The table shows over 45,000 clones, with 70% to 85% occurring only once. These data are taken from a study of OX40 agonist ivuxolimab in advanced cancers. About the research overall: A diagnosis of hepatocellular carcinoma, melanoma, renal cell or head and neck cancer was present in dose-escalation patients.

General study points: Both CD4+ and CD8+ T cell populations in blood had undergone clonal expansion by week 6 at 0.1 to 3.0 mg/kg.

The origin of this receptor is an adult with an advanced solid tumor such as melanoma, head and neck, liver or kidney cancer. V and J are TRBV6-5 and TRBJ2-1, with D maybe TRBD1 (6 bases). This specimen consisted of CD4+ or CD8+ T cells sorted from blood, obtained in a trial of the OX40 agonist ivuxolimab. The CDR3 loop reads CASSSPTGQQFF. DNA for the CDR3: TGTGCCAGCAGTTCCCCGACAGGTCAGCAGTTCTTC.